This TCR beta chain was profiled in a study of technical replicates of blood from a handful of donors. The repertoire was sequenced with immunoSEQ multiplex PCR; TCRdb's copy has only in-frame clones and lacks some. The sample consists of more than 65,000 clones, 90% to 95% of them appearing once. CDR1 and CDR2 (germline): GTSNPN, SVGIG (reference sequence). Trimming took 3 bases from V and 6 from J, leaving 15 bases between them. This CDR3 spans 15 amino acids. The TCR sequence derives from a human donor in good health. Sequencing used T cells isolated from PBMCs. The chain recombines TRBV30 with TRBJ1-6; D gene ambiguous. The CDR3 coding sequence is TGTGCCTGGAGGACGACGGGTCTATCTAATTCACCCCTCCACTTT. It codes for CAWRTTGLSNSPLHF.